The clone carrying this TCR beta chain has a single count. No antigen is known for it. These data originate in a study of Ad26.COV2.S vaccination and SARS-CoV-2 variants. The wider study: By the intramuscular route, Ad26.COV2.S was given once, or twice 56 days apart.

Treatment in this sample: some 20 received Ad26.COV2.S at low or high dose, single or two shots; roughly five received placebo; per-sample allocation not given. After the first vaccine or placebo injection, samples were drawn on day 63. An Ad26 vector that expressed Wuhan-strain SARS-CoV-2 spike constituted the vaccine. From germline, CDR1 is KGHSH and CDR2 LQKENI. Trimming removed 2 bases from V and 4 bases from J, with 10 bases in between. CDR3 length: 14 amino acids. The repertoire was sequenced with immunoSEQ multiplex PCR; TCRdb's copy has only in-frame clones and lacks some. The sample holds about 350,000 clones, around nine tenths seen once. Study-level results: Placebo recipients had lower spike-specific TCR breadth than vaccine recipients.

This chain connects TRBV18 to TRBJ2-3; the D gene is possibly TRBD2 (6 bases). The receptor was isolated from a person between 18 and 60 years old who received the Ad26.COV2.S COVID-19 vaccine or a placebo. Sequencing was performed on peripheral blood, taken in a trial of Ad26.COV2.S vaccine versus placebo. CDR3 nucleotides: TGTGCCAGCTCACCAAGCGGGCGCGCAGATACGCAGTATTTT. Its translation is CASSPSGRADTQYF.